The 26 T cell receptor beta chains given below trace back to one sample, sequenced in a study of spatial heterogeneity in lung cancer. As for time point: sample taken at primary tumor resection. Extraction of whole RNA from tumor, nontumor lung or frozen PBMC preceded unsorted sequencing. In TCRdb, the 5' RACE reads were re-called with MiXCR into one record per CDR3 protein. The sample shows some 70,000 distinct CDR3 sequences, about 14% of them seen only once. This sample comprised PBMCs, obtained at surgery. The receptors were gathered from a male donor with early-stage non-small cell lung cancer.

This chain connects TRBV20-1 to TRBJ2-7, with a possible D match to TRBD1 (6 bases). From germline, CDR1 is DFQATT and CDR2 SNEGSKA (reference sequence). Trimming removed 0 bases from V and 0 bases from J, with 12 bases in between. This CDR3 is 15 amino acids long. CDR3 DNA sequence: TGCAGTGCTAGAGATTCAGGGGCAAGCTCCTACGAGCAGTACTTC. It translates to CSARDSGASSYEQYF.

This clonotype was recorded many times. The chain recombines TRBV4-1 with TRBJ2-7; D possibly corresponds to TRBD1 (6 bases). Per germline, CDR1 MGHRA and CDR2 YSYEKL. V lost 4 bases to trimming and J lost 0 bases, with 10 bases between them. CDR3 size: 14 residues. CDR3 bases: TGCGCCAGCAGCCTCACAGGGCTCTCCTACGAGCAGTACTTC. Protein sequence: CASSLTGLSYEQYF.

This clonotype was detected many times. The rearrangement uses TRBV20-1 and TRBJ2-1; TRBD1 agrees at 7 bases. The CDR3 is made up of 12 amino acids. Unmatched junction bases numbered 7, after V lost 5 bases and J lost 9 bases. Germline V gives CDR1 DFQATT, CDR2 SNEGSKA (reference sequence). For the CDR3, the DNA is TGCAGTGCTCGGGACAGAAGGGGTGAGCAGTTCTTC. Its translation is CSARDRRGEQFF.

There are a few counts of this clonotype. The chain uses TRBV12-3 or TRBV12-4 and TRBJ2-3; TRBD2 matches 9 bases. Unmatched junction bases numbered 9, after V lost 6 bases and J lost 5 bases. The CDR3 extends over 15 amino acids. The CDR3 is CASRRTSGRGDTQYF. CDR3 bases: TGTGCCAGCAGACGAACTAGCGGGCGGGGAGATACGCAGTATTTT.

This chain joins TRBV9 and TRBJ2-4, with 7 bases aligning to TRBD1. With V trimmed by 0 bases and J by 5 bases, 2 bases remained unmatched. This CDR3 spans 14 amino acids. Germline CDR1 and CDR2: SGDLS and YYNGEE. In nucleotides, the CDR3 is TGTGCCAGCAGCGTAGAAGGGGGCGAAAACATTCAGTACTTC. Its protein is CASSVEGGENIQYF.

CDR3: CASSSEAPNTGELFF. DNA of the CDR3: TGTGCCAGCAGTTCGGAAGCCCCGAACACCGGGGAGCTGTTTTTT. The genes are TRBV27 and TRBJ2-2; no reliable D call. Trimming removed 4 bases at V and 0 bases at J, with 9 bases between. Germline lookup yields CDR1 MNHEY and CDR2 SMNVEV (reference sequence). The CDR3 is 15 residues long.

The chain is built from TRBV7-9 and TRBJ1-2; D uncertain. The CDR3 has 12 amino acids. CDR1 is SEHNR and CDR2 is FQNEAQ in the germline V gene (reference sequence). Trimming cost V 5 bases and J 8 bases, with 12 bases left between them. The CDR3 nucleotides read TGTGCCAGCAGCCCTGCCCCTTCAGGCTACACCTTC. Its protein is CASSPAPSGYTF.

V and J are TRBV6-2 or TRBV6-3 and TRBJ1-5, with 10 nucleotides matching TRBD1. Germline V gives CDR1 MNHEY, CDR2 SVGEGT. The CDR3 has 14 amino acids. The J segment lost 6 bases and the V segment lost 6 bases, leaving 5 bases of the junction unmatched. The CDR3 sequence: CASSQTGGVQPQHF. In nucleotides, the CDR3 is TGTGCCAGCAGCCAGACAGGGGGCGTTCAGCCCCAGCATTTT.

The V gene is TRBV4-1, the J gene TRBJ1-6, with D possibly matching TRBD1 (6 bases). CDR3 length: 18 amino acids. CDR1 and CDR2 from the germline V gene are MGHRA and YSYEKL. The V and J ends lost 4 bases and 0 bases respectively, with 16 bases between them. The chain's CDR3 is CASSRTTGASSYNSPLHF. The CDR3 coding sequence is TGCGCCAGCAGCCGAACGACAGGAGCCAGCTCCTATAATTCACCCCTCCACTTT.

This clonotype was detected ten times or more. This sequence joins TRBV11-2 and TRBJ2-1; TRBD1 matches at 11 bases. The CDR3 covers 14 residues. Unmatched junction bases numbered 3, after V lost 4 bases and J lost 7 bases. Germline CDR1 and CDR2: SGHAT and FQNNGV. The CDR3 spells CASSYRDRGNEQFF. The CDR3 DNA reads as TGTGCCAGCAGCTACCGGGACAGGGGGAATGAGCAGTTCTTC.

This chain uses TRBV5-6 with TRBJ2-3; D is ambiguous. Deletions cut 4 bases from V and 0 bases from J, with 15 bases between. This CDR3 has 16 amino acids. CDR1 SGHDT and CDR2 YYEEEE come from the germline V gene. DNA for the CDR3: TGTGCCAGCAGCGAGATACCGCAACGCAGCACAGATACGCAGTATTTT. Translation gives CASSEIPQRSTDTQYF.

The chain couples TRBV7-2 to TRBJ2-3, with TRBD2 matching 7 bases. The CDR3 runs to 16 residues. Germline V gene sequence: CDR1 SGHTA, CDR2 FQGNSA. V shed 4 bases, J shed 2 bases, and the junction held 9 bases outside the gene matches. CDR3 sequence: CASSSPGLPSTDTQYF. DNA for the CDR3: TGTGCCAGCAGCTCCCCGGGACTACCTTCCACAGATACGCAGTATTTT.

This clonotype was seen repeatedly, ten times or more. The J gene is TRBJ2-7, the V gene TRBV4-3, with 7 bases lining up with TRBD2. Unmatched junction bases numbered 6, after V lost 1 base and J lost 0 bases. Germline assignment: CDR1 LGHNA and CDR2 YSLEER. The CDR3 has 16 residues. CDR3 residues: CASSQVSGMSSYEQYF. CDR3 sequence (DNA): TGCGCCAGCAGCCAAGTAAGCGGGATGAGCTCCTACGAGCAGTACTTC.

This clonotype is a singleton in its sample. V and J are TRBV7-8 and TRBJ2-1; 9 bases are a match to TRBD1. With 5 bases clipped from V and 9 bases from J, the junction kept 17 bases outside the gene matches. In germline, CDR1 is SGHVS, CDR2 FQNEAQ. CDR3 length equals 17 residues. CDR3 amino acids: CASSRSPDRGKESEQFF. The CDR3 coding sequence is TGTGCCAGCAGCCGGTCCCCAGACAGGGGGAAAGAAAGTGAGCAGTTCTTC.

This clonotype was found a few times. The V gene is TRBV7-9, the J gene TRBJ2-3; D remains unclear. From germline, CDR1 is SEHNR and CDR2 FQNEAQ (reference sequence). The V end lost 5 bases, the J end lost 2 bases, and 11 bases lay between the germline ends. CDR3 size: 14 residues. The CDR3 sequence: CASSPSSVTDTQYF. DNA of the CDR3: TGTGCCAGCAGCCCCTCCTCCGTCACAGATACGCAGTATTTT.

This clonotype was observed many times. Here the CDR3 reads CASSKLAGKGELFF. CDR3 DNA sequence: TGTGCCAGCAGTAAGCTAGCGGGAAAAGGGGAGCTGTTTTTT. This sequence joins TRBV27 and TRBJ2-2; 9 bases line up with TRBD2. This CDR3 is built from 14 residues. From germline, CDR1 is MNHEY and CDR2 SMNVEV (reference sequence). J gave up 8 bases and V 5 bases, and 6 bases lay outside the gene matches.

V gene TRBV15 combines with J gene TRBJ1-2; D is unclear. The ends were cut back, 0 bases at V and 4 bases at J, with 9 bases in the middle. This CDR3 is built from 14 residues. Per the germline V gene, CDR1 is LNHNV and CDR2 is YYDKDF (reference sequence). The CDR3 DNA follows: TGTGCCACCAGCAGAGATGGACCAGGCTATGGCTACACCTTC. Amino acids: CATSRDGPGYGYTF.

This chain uses TRBV30 with TRBJ2-7, with 8 bases lining up with TRBD2. The CDR3 covers 11 residues. The trim removed 5 bases at V and 4 bases at J, leaving 1 base unmatched. Germline V gene lookup returns CDR1 GTSNPN and CDR2 SVGIG (reference sequence). The CDR3 loop reads CAWEREYEQYF. The CDR3 bases are TGTGCCTGGGAGCGGGAGTACGAGCAGTACTTC. The complete variable domain, with remaining parts taken from reference TRBV30 and TRBJ2-7, reads SQTIHQWPATLVQPVGSPLSLECTVEGTSNPNLYWYRQAAGRGLQLLFYSVGIGQISSEVPQNLSASRPQDRQFILSSKKLLLSDSGFYLCAWEREYEQYFGPGTRLTVT.

Only a few counts were recorded for this clonotype. The rearrangement links TRBV6-5 to TRBJ2-1; the D gene is possibly TRBD1 (5 bases). Trimming removed 2 bases at V and 9 bases at J, with 8 bases between. CDR1 MNHEY and CDR2 SVGAGI come from the germline V gene. This CDR3 contains 12 residues. In DNA form, the CDR3 reads TGTGCCAGCAGTTACAGGGGCGGTGAGCAGTTCTTC. Translating it yields CASSYRGGEQFF.

The CDR3 nucleotides are TGTGCTAGTGGTTTGGGGGACAACTCCTATAATTCACCCCTCCACTTT. Protein product: CASGLGDNSYNSPLHF. The genes are TRBV12-5 and TRBJ1-6; possibly TRBD1 for D (6 bases). This CDR3 is 16 amino acids long. The germline V gene has CDR1 LGHNT and CDR2 FRNRAP. V was shortened by 1 base and J by 0 bases, with 7 bases between the two germline ends. Drawing the rest from reference TRBV12-5 and TRBJ1-6, the complete variable domain is DARVTQTPRHKVTEMGQEVTMRCQPILGHNTVFWYRQTMMQGLELLAYFRNRAPLDDSGMPKDRFSAEMPDATLATLKIQPSEPRDSAVYFCASGLGDNSYNSPLHFGNGTRLTVT.

This clonotype has ten or more counts. The V call is TRBV9, the J call TRBJ1-2; unclear D gene. Looked up from germline, CDR1 is SGDLS and CDR2 is YYNGEE. This CDR3 is built from 14 residues. The germline V and J ends were trimmed by 0 bases and 10 bases, with 16 bases remaining between them. This CDR3 reads CASSVGQVDGVYTF. The CDR3 DNA follows: TGTGCCAGCAGCGTAGGCCAAGTGGATGGAGTCTACACCTTC.

The chain is built from TRBV12-3 or TRBV12-4 and TRBJ2-7; 11 nucleotides match TRBD2. The CDR3 spans 15 residues. V trimming: 5 bases; J trimming: 4 bases; junction bases outside the gene matches: 7. The CDR3 reads CASSLGTSGKYEQYF. The CDR3 DNA follows: TGTGCCAGCAGTCTGGGGACTAGCGGCAAGTACGAGCAGTACTTC.

This clonotype has ten or more counts. V gene TRBV11-2 combines with J gene TRBJ1-1; 12 bases are shared with TRBD1. Germline V lookup: CDR1 SGHAT, CDR2 FQNNGV. V dropped 4 bases and J dropped 11; count of bases not matched to a gene: 8. The CDR3 is made up of 14 amino acids. The CDR3 nucleotides read TGTGCCAGCAGCTCCGGGACAGGGGGCTTTGGGGCTTTCTTT. This gives the protein CASSSGTGGFGAFF.

This clonotype was seen repeatedly, ten times or more. The gene calls are TRBV5-1 and TRBJ2-5; 7 bases line up with TRBD1. Germline V gene sequence: CDR1 SGHRS, CDR2 YFSETQ. This CDR3 has 16 amino acids. V shed 4 bases and J 2 bases; nucleotides not matched to a gene: 11. The CDR3 is CASSDGTALGQETQYF. The CDR3 bases are TGCGCCAGCAGCGACGGGACAGCACTGGGACAAGAGACCCAGTACTTC.

The V and J genes are TRBV11-2 and TRBJ2-1; TRBD2 might be the D (6 bases). V gave up 0 bases and J gave up 10 bases, with 16 bases separating them. CDR3 length equals 15 residues. Looked up from germline, CDR1 is SGHAT and CDR2 is FQNNGV. The CDR3 region is CASSLDRDSWEEQFF. CDR3 DNA: TGTGCCAGCAGCTTAGATCGGGACTCCTGGGAGGAGCAGTTCTTC.

This clonotype was counted a few times. One end of the junction fails to match germline, which may point to a read error. CDR3 sequence: CASSWGGGGLSHEQYF. The CDR3 nucleotides are TGCGCCAGCAGTTGGGGCGGGGGAGGACTCTCCCACGAGCAGTACTTC. V is TRBV5-1 and J is TRBJ2-7; 7 positions agree with TRBD2. From germline, CDR1 is SGHRS and CDR2 YFSETQ. CDR3 size: 16 residues.